The TCR beta chain described here comes from a study of shared clonotypes between healthy human individuals. At the level of the study: There were three CD4 naive, three CD4 memory, two CD8 naive and one CD8 memory plates per donor. Whole-study findings and limits: Although depth was large, rarefaction showed that sequencing of the sorted subsets was incomplete. Naive subsets usually exceeded memory subsets in estimated richness.

CDR1 is MNHEY and CDR2 is SMNVEV in the germline V gene (reference sequence). Trimming at V came to 5 bases and at J to 5 bases, leaving 13 bases not matched to a gene. This CDR3 has 19 residues. TCRdb's copy holds only in-frame clones and misses some; the assay was immunoSEQ multiplex PCR. The sample has about 380,000 clones, roughly 96% seen once. Only one count was recorded for this clone. As yet, its antigen is unknown. The V and J genes are TRBV27 and TRBJ2-1, with 15 bases fitting TRBD2. The sequencing input was memory CD8+ T cells sorted from blood. Subset: CD45RO+ cells pooled with CCR7-negative TemRA cells. This receptor was obtained from a man aged 25-45 years in good health. DNA for the CDR3: TGTGCCAGCAGTGGAGTCCCGGGACTAGCGGGAGGTCGGCACAATGAGCAGTTCTTC. It specifies CASSGVPGLAGGRHNEQFF.